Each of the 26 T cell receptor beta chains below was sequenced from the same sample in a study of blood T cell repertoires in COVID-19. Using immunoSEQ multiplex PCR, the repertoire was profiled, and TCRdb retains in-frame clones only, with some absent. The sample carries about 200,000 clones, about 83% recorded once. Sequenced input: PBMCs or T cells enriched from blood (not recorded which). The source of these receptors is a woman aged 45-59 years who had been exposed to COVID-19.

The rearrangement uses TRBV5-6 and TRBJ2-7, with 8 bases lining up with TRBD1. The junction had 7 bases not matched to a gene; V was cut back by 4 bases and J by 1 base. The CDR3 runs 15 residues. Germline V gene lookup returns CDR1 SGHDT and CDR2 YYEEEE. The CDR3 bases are TGTGCCAGCAGCCCACACAGGGGGGTGTCCTACGAGCAGTACTTC. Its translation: CASSPHRGVSYEQYF.

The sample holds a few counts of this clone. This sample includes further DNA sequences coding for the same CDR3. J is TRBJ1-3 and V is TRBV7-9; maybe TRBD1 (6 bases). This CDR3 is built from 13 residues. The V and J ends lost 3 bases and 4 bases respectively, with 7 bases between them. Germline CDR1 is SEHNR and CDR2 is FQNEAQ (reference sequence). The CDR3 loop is CASSLGQGNTIYF. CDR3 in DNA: TGTGCCAGCAGCTTGGGACAAGGAAACACCATATATTTT.

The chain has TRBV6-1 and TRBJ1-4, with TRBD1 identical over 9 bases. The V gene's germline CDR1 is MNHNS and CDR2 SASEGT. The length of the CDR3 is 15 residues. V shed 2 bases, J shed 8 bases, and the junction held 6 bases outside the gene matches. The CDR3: CASSEPGQGIEKLFF. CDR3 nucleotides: TGTGCCAGCAGTGAACCGGGACAGGGTATAGAAAAACTGTTTTTT.

This CDR3 reads CASSPQGGQGGIGYTF. CDR3 bases: TGTGCCAGTAGTCCGCAAGGGGGACAGGGTGGGATTGGCTACACCTTC. The J gene is TRBJ1-2, the V gene TRBV19; 9 bases match TRBD1. CDR3 size: 16 residues. CDR1 is LNHDA and CDR2 is SQIVND in the germline V gene (reference sequence). The junction had 14 bases not matched to a gene; V was cut back by 5 bases and J by 7 bases.

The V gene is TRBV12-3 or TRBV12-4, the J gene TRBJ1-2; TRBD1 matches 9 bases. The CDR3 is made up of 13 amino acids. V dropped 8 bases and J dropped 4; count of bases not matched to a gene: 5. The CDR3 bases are TGTGCCAGCCGTGGACAGGGGTCCTATGGCTACACCTTC. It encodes CASRGQGSYGYTF.

As DNA, the CDR3 is TGTGCCAGCAGCTCACCGACAGGGTCAGAGACCCAGTACTTC. Translating it yields CASSSPTGSETQYF. This chain links TRBV5-6 with TRBJ2-5; 7 positions agree with TRBD1. V shed 3 bases, J shed 4 bases, and the junction held 6 bases outside the gene matches. CDR3 size: 14 residues. Germline-derived CDR1 and CDR2 are SGHDT and YYEEEE.

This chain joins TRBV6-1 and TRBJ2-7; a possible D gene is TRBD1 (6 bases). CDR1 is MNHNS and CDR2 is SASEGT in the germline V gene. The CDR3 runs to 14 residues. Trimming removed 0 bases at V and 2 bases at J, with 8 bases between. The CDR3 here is CASSEAAGAYEQYF. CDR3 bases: TGTGCCAGCAGTGAAGCGGCAGGGGCCTACGAGCAGTACTTC.

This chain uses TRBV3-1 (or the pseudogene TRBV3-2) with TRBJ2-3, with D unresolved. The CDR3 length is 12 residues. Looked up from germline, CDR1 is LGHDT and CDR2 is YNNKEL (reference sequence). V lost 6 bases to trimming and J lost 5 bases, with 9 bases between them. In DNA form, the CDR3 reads TGTGCCAGCAGAGAGGTGGGAGATACGCAGTATTTT. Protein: CASREVGDTQYF.

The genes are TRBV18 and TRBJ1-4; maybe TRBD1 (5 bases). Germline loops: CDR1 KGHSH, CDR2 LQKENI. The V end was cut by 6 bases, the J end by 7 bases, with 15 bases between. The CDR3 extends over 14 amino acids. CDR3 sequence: CASSRGGLAEKLFF. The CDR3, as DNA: TGTGCCAGCTCCCGGGGGGGGTTGGCTGAAAAACTGTTTTTT.

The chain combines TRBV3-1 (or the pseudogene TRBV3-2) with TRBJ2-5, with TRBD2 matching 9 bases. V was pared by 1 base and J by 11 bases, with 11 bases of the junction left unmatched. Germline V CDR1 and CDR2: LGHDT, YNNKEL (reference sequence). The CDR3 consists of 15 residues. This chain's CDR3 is CASSQGGTSLYSQYF. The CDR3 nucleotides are TGTGCCAGCAGCCAAGGGGGGACTAGCTTATATTCTCAGTACTTC.

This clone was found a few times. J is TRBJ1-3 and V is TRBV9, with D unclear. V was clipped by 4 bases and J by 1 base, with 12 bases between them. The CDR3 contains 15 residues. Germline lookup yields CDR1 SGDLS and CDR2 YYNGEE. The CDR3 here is CASSPSPYSGNTIYF. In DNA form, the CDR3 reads TGTGCCAGCAGCCCCTCCCCGTATTCTGGAAACACCATATATTTT.

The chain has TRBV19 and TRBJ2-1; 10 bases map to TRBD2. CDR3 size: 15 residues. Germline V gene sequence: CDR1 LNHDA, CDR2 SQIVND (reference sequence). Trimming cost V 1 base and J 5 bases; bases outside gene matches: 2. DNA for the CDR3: TGTGCCAGTAGTATAGGCCTAGCGGGGGACAATGAGCAGTTCTTC. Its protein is CASSIGLAGDNEQFF. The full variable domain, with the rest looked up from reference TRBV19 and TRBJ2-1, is DGGITQSPKYLFRKEGQNVTLSCEQNLNHDAMYWYRQDPGQGLRLIYYSQIVNDFQKGDIAEGYSVSREKKESFPLTVTSAQKNPTAFYLCASSIGLAGDNEQFFGPGTRLTVL.

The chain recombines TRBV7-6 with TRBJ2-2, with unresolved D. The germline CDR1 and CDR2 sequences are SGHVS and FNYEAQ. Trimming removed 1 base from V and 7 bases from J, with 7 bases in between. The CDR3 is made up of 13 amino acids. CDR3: CASSLVPNGELFF. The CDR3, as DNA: TGTGCCAGCAGCTTAGTTCCCAACGGGGAGCTGTTTTTT. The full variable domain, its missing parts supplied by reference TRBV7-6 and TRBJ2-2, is GAGVSQSPRYKVTKRGQDVALRCDPISGHVSLYWYRQALGQGPEFLTYFNYEAQQDKSGLPNDRFSAERPEGSISTLTIQRTEQRDSAMYRCASSLVPNGELFFGEGSRLTVL.

The CDR3 region is CASSERSRGTEAFF. The CDR3 DNA reads as TGTGCCAGCAGTGAGAGGAGTAGGGGCACTGAAGCTTTCTTT. V usage is TRBV2 and J usage is TRBJ1-1; D possibly corresponds to TRBD1 (5 bases). The germline V and J ends were trimmed by 3 bases and 4 bases, with 12 bases remaining between them. The CDR3 totals 14 residues. CDR1 is SNHLY, CDR2 FYNNEI, per germline.

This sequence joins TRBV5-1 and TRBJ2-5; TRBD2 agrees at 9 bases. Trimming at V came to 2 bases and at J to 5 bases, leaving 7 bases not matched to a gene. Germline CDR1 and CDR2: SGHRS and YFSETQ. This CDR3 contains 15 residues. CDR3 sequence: CASSLMAGGQETQYF. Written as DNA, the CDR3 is TGCGCCAGCAGCTTAATGGCGGGGGGGCAGGAGACCCAGTACTTC.

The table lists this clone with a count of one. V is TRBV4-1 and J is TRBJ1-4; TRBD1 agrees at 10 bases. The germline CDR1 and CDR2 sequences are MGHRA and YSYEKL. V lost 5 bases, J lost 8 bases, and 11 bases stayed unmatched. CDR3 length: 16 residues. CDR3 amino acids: CASSSLWTGGGEKLFF. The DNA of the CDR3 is TGCGCCAGCAGCTCCCTTTGGACAGGGGGAGGAGAAAAACTGTTTTTT.

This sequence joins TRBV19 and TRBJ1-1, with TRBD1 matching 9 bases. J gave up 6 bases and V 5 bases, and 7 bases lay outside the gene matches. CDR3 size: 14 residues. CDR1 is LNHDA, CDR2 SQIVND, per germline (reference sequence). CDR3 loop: CASSSGQGMAEAFF. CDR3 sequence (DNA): TGTGCCAGTAGTTCGGGACAGGGTATGGCTGAAGCTTTCTTT.

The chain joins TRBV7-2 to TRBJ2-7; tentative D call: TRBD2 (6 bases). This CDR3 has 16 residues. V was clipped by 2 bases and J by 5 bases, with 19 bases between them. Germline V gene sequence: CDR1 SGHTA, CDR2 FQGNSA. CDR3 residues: CASSLPLTGVIDEQYF. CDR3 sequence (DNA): TGTGCCAGCAGCTTACCTCTGACGGGGGTTATCGACGAGCAGTACTTC.

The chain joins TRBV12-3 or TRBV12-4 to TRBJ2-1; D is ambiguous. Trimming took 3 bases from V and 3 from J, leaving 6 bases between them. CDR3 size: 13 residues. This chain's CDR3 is CASSFSYYNEQFF. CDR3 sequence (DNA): TGTGCCAGCAGTTTCTCCTACTACAATGAGCAGTTCTTC.

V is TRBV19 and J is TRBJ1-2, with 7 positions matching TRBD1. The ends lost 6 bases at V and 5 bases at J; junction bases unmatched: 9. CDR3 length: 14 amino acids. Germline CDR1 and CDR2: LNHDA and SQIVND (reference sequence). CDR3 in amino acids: CASRKGQALYGYTF. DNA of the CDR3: TGTGCCAGTAGGAAAGGACAGGCCCTTTATGGCTACACCTTC.

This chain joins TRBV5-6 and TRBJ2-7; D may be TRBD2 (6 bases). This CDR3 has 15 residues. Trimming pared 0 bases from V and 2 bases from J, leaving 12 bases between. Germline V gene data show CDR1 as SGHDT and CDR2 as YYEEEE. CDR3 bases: TGTGCCAGCAGCTTGGTGCGGGGCACCCCCTACGAGCAGTACTTC. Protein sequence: CASSLVRGTPYEQYF.

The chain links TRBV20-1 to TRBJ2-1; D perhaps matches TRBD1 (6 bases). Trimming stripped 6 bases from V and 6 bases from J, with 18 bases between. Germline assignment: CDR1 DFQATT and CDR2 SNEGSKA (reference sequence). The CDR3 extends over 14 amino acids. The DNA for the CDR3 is TGCAGTGCCAGTCAGTGGGGGCACCTCAATGAGCAGTTCTTC. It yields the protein CSASQWGHLNEQFF.

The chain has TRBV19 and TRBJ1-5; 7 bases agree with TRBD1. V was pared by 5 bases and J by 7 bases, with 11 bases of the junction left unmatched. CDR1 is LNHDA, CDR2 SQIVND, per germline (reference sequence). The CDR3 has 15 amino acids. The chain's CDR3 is CASSAGTVGGQPQHF. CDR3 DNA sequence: TGTGCCAGTAGTGCCGGGACAGTCGGCGGGCAGCCCCAGCATTTT.

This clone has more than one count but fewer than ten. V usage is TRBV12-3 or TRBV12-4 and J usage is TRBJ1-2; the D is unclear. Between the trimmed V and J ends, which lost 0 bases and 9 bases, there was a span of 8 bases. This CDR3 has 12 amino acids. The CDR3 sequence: CASSLARESYTF. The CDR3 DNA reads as TGTGCCAGCAGTTTAGCGCGAGAGAGCTACACCTTC.

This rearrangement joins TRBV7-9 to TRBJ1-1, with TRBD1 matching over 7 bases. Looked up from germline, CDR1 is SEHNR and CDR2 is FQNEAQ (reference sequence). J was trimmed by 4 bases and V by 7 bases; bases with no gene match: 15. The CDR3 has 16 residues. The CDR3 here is CASKSLRDSSFTEAFF. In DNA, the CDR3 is TGTGCCAGCAAATCCCTTCGGGACAGTTCTTTCACTGAAGCTTTCTTT.

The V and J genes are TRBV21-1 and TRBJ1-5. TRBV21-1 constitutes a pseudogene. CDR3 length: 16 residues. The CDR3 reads CASSLTLGNRNQPQHF. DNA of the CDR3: TGTGCCAGCAGCTTAACCCTCGGGAACCGCAATCAGCCCCAGCATTTT.